This TCR beta chain was sequenced in a study of blood T cells in healthy people across ages. Across the study: Through template switching, about one barcoded beta molecule was captured per two T cells, as measured in model experiments.

Alongside a J-beta primer mix, a sample-barcoded 5' primer served in a second PCR lasting about 7 to 11 cycles. The template-switch adaptor, which had 12 random nucleotides, put a tag on each cDNA molecule. One entry per CDR3 protein, called by TCRdb with MiXCR from the 5' RACE reads. The sample includes 550,000 to 650,000 distinct CDR3 sequences, 25% to 35% of them seen just once. Study-wide points: PBMCs that were unsorted prevented a conclusive naive versus antigen-experienced comparison. Fewer expanded clones and more diversity marked long-lived versus aged donors.

Details on this clonotype: Its antigen is not identified.

This TCR came from an elderly woman in good health. Sample: blood.

The CDR3: CASSFDRGGFEQYF. CDR3 sequence (DNA): TGTGCCAGCAGTTTCGACAGGGGGGGGTTCGAGCAGTACTTC. V and J are TRBV28 and TRBJ2-5; the match to TRBD1 covers 9 bases. The closer fit of TRBJ2-7 to the DNA end suggests the J call may be wrong. Germline CDR1 is MDHEN and CDR2 is SYDVKM. The CDR3 has 14 residues.